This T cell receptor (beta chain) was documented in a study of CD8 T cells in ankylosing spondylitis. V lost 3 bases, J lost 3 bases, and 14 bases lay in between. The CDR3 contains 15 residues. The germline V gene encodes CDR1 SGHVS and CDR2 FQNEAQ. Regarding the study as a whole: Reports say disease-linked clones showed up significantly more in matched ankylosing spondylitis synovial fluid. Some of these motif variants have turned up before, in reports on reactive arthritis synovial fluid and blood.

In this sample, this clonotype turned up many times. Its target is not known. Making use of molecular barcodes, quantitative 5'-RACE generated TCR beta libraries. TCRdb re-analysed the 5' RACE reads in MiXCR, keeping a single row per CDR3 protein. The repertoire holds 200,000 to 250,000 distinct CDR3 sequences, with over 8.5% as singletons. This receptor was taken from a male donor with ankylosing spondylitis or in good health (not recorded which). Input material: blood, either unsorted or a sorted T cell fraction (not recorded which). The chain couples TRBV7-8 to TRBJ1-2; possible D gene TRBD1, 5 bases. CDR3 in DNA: TGTGCCAGCAGCTTTGAAGGGGCTAGGTACTATGGCTACACCTTC. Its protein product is CASSFEGARYYGYTF. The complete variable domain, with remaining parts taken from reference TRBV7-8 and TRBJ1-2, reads GAGVSQSPRYKVAKRGQDVALRCDPISGHVSLFWYQQALGQGPEFLTYFQNEAQLDKSGLPSDRFFAERPEGSVSTLKIQRTQQEDSAVYLCASSFEGARYYGYTFGSGTRLTVV.